This note documents a single TCR beta chain sequence. From the 5' RACE reads, TCRdb lists one entry per CDR3 protein and no DNA. The sample yields about 150,000 distinct CDR3 sequences, of which the top ten take up over 35%. The data were obtained in a study of T cells expressing NK-cell markers. The overall study: Sorted CD3+CD56-NKG2C+, CD3+CD56+NKG2C- and CD3+CD56+NKG2C+ T cells were the source of the TCR beta repertoires. Seven sequenced donors out of eight were HCMV-seropositive, one seronegative.

Looked up from germline, CDR1 is SGHRS and CDR2 is YFSETQ. The CDR3 consists of 15 residues. The sequenced sample consisted of blood T cells: a sorted CD56 or NKG2C T cell subset, CD4+ or CD8+ T cells, or bulk PBMC T cells (not recorded which). The chain combines TRBV5-1 with TRBJ1-4. The TCR was taken from a woman between 45 and 65 years old in good health. CDR3 residues: CASSVEREDNEKLFF.